This entry describes one TCR beta chain. The data were produced by immunoSEQ multiplex PCR, yet TCRdb's version contains in-frame clones alone and is incomplete. Of about 140,000 clones in the sample, more than 90% were seen once. The length of the CDR3 is 12 residues. V lost 5 bases, J lost 8 bases, and 12 bases lay in between. This entry is derived from a study of T cell responses to AZD1222 COVID-19 vaccine. Sequences were derived from peripheral blood, sampled on day 0 of AZD1222 vaccination. The V and J genes are TRBV12-3 or TRBV12-4 and TRBJ1-2; unclear D gene. The source is an adult in good health. The DNA of the CDR3 is TGTGCCAGCAGTCACAACAGCGGCGGCTACACCTTC. It specifies CASSHNSGGYTF.